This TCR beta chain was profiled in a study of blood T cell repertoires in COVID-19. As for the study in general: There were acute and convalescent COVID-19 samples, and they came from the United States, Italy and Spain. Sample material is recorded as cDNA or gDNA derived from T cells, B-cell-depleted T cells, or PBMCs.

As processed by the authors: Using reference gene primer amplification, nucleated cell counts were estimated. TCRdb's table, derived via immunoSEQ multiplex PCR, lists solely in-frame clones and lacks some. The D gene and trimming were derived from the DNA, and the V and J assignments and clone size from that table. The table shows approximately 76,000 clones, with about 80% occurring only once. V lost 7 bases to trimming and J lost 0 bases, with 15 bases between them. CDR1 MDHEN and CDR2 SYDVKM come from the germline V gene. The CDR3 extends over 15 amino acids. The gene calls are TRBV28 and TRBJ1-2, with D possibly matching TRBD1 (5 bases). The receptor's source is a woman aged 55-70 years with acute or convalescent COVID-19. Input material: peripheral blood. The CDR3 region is CASMRGGEANYGYTF. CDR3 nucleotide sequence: TGTGCCAGCATGCGGGGAGGGGAAGCTAACTATGGCTACACCTTC.